This record concerns one T cell receptor beta chain sequence. A few counts support this clonotype. It has no known antigen specificity. A much larger clone lies a single base off, so this may be a read error. From cysteine to phenylalanine, the CDR3 is 15 amino acids long. This entry keeps only the CDR3 DNA: 45 bases, framed from base 1. The germline V gene (reference sequence) gives CDR1 as DFQATT and CDR2 as SNEGSKA. V loses 0 bases at its end and J loses 2 bases; junction bases beyond the gene matches: 3. This record belongs to a study of T cells after yellow fever vaccination (dated by TCRdb to the late 2010s). Regarding the study in general: Libraries from fractions with low cell numbers were prepared with the SMART-Seq v4 Ultra Low Input RNA kit. To follow T-cell clones before and after primary and booster YFV17D yellow fever vaccination, bulk TCR alpha and beta repertoires were sequenced over time. The cohort comprised two healthy male donors, one aged 18 to 30 and one aged 30 to 40 years. Bulk PBMC replicates and cell subsets were isolated from blood drawn at multiple timepoints before and after both primary and secondary immunization. The paper as a whole reports these results and caveats: The secondary T-cell response was weaker than the primary response but faster, peaking on day 5 instead of day 15. Most clones expanded after primary vaccination (around 96% of CD4 and roughly 91% of CD8) were re-detected after the booster, suggesting that broad memory maintenance occurred. Computational filtering was needed because FACS-sorted repertoires could contain abundant contaminating clonotypes from the bulk population. Because only a couple of donors were included in the study, the extent to which the findings can be generalized is limited. A small share of clonotypes was detected in both CD4 and CD8 compartments, with the overlap likely arising from convergent recombination.

TCR cDNA was made using 5'RACE template switching, a step that added a universal primer site and unique molecular identifiers. Priming for cDNA synthesis came from both the TCR alpha and TCR beta constant segments. Library amplification involved two PCR steps, and the second step added sample barcodes and sequencing adapters. Sequencing of libraries was done on Illumina HiSeq 2500 (2x100 bp) or NovaSeq (2x150 bp). The original pipeline was this. Reads were demultiplexed and collapsed into UMI consensus sequences with MIGEC, and V(D)J alignment was performed with MiXCR. Clonotypes responding to the vaccine were identified with edgeR on replicate PBMC samples, with the criteria of FDR below 0.01 and a log2 fold change above 5 up to day 15. Each bulk clonotype received a CD4 or CD8 identity based on whether the sequenced CD4 or CD8 repertoire contained that clonotype at higher abundance. TCRdb passed the public sequencing reads through fastp at Q25 and MiXCR, retaining productive beta sequences. Entries are consolidated by CDR3 protein sequence, retaining the most common genes and DNA. The V and J calls shown here were made by TCRdb, not taken from the authors' results. Across this sample there are fewer than 90,000 distinct CDR3 sequences, with more than 5.5% seen only once. Around 35% of the sample comes from the top ten.

The sample's treatment or condition, from its label and the paper: live attenuated yellow fever vaccine strain. PBMCs were isolated from peripheral blood using a standard Ficoll-Paque protocol. Dynabeads CD4 and CD8 positive selection kits were used to isolate the CD4 and CD8 T-cell fractions. TriZol was used to extract RNA from bulk PBMCs, from CD4 and CD8 fractions, and from dextramer-positive and dextramer-negative fractions. This clonotype was obtained from a man aged 18 to 30 who received the YFV17D yellow fever vaccine. Material: CD8+ T cells sorted from PBMCs, obtained 5 days after the first yellow fever vaccination. The receptor chain draws on TRBV20-1 and TRBJ2-1, with 8 bases in between that match TRBD2. In nucleotide form, the sequence is TGCAGTGCTAGAGACACAGCGGGGGCCTACAATGAGCAGTTCTTC. Its protein product is CSARDTAGAYNEQFF.